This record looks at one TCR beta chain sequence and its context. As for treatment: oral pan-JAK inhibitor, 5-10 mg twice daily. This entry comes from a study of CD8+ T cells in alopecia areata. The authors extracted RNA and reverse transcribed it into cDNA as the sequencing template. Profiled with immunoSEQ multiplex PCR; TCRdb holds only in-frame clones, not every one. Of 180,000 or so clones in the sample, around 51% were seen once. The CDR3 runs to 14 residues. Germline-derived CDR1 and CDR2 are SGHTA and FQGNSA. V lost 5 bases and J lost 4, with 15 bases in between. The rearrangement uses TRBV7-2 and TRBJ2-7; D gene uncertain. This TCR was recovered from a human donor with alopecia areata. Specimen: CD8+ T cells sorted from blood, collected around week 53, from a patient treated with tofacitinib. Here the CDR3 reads CASSPVGRTYEQYF. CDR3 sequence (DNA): TGTGCCAGCAGCCCCGTAGGGCGGACGTACGAGCAGTACTTC.